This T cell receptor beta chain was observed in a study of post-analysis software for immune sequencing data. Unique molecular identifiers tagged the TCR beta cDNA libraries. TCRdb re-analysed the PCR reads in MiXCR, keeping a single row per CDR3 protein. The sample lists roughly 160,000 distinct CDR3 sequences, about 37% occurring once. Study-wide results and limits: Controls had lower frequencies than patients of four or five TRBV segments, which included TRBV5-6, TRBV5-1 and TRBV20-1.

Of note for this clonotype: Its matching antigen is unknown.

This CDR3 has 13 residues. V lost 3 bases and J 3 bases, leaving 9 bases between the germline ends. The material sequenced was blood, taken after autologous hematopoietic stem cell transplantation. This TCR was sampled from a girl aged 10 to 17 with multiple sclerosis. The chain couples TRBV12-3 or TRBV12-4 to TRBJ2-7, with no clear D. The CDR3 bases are TGTGCCAGCAGTTTGGAACAGAGCTACGAGCAGTACTTC. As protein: CASSLEQSYEQYF.